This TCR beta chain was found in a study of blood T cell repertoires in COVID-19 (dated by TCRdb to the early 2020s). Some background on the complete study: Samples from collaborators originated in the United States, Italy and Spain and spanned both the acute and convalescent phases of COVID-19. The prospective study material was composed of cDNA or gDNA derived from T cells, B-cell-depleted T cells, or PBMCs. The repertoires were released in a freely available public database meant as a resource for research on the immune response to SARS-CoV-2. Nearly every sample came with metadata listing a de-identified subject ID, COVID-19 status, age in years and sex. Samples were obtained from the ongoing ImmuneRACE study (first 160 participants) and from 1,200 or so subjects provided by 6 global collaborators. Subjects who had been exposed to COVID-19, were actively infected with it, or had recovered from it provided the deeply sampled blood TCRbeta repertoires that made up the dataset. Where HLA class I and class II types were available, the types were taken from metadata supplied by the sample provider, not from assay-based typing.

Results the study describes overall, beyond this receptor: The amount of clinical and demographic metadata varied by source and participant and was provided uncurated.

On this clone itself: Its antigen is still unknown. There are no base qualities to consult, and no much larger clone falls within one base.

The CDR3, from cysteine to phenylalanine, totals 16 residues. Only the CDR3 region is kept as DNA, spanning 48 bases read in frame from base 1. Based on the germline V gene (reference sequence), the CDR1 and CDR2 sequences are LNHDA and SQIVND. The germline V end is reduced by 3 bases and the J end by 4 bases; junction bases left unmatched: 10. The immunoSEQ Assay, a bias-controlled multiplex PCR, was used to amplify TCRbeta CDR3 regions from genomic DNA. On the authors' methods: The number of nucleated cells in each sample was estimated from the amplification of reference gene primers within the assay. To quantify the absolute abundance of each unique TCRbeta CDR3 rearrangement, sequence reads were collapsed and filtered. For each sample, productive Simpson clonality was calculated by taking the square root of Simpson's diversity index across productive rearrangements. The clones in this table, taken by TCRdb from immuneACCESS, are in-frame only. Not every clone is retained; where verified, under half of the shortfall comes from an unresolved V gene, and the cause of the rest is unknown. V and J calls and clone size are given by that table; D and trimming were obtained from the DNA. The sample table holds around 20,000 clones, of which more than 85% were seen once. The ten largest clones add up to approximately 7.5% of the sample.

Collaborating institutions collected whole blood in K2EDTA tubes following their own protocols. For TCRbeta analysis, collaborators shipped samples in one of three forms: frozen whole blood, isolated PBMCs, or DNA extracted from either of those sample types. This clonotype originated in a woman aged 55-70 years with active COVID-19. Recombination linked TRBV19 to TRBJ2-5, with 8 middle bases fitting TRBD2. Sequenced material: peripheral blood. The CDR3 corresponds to CASSMGNGGARETQYF. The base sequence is TGTGCCAGTAGTATGGGAAACGGGGGGGCCCGAGAGACCCAGTACTTC.